The next 32 T cell receptor beta chains were all read from a single sample in a study of blood T cells in healthy people across ages. A sample-barcoded 5' primer and a J-beta primer mix were used in a second PCR of roughly 7 to 11 cycles. TCRdb analysed the 5' RACE reads with MiXCR anew, one entry per CDR3 protein. The sample holds around 670,000 distinct CDR3 sequences, about 30% seen once. Sequenced input: blood. These receptors all come from a woman at least 80 years old in good health.

The chain uses TRBV5-1 and TRBJ2-1, with 8 positions matching TRBD2. There are 14 residues in the CDR3. V lost 3 bases and J lost 5; bases outside the gene matches: 4. Germline V gives CDR1 SGHRS, CDR2 YFSETQ. The CDR3 nucleotides are TGCGCCAGCAGCTGGACTAGCTTAAACAATGAGCAGTTCTTC. This encodes CASSWTSLNNEQFF.

In nucleotides, the CDR3 is TGTGCCAGCGAGGGGGGTCCTGGGGCCAACGTCCTGACTTTC. Encoded protein: CASEGGPGANVLTF. The rearrangement links TRBV12-3 or TRBV12-4 to TRBJ2-6; D may be TRBD1 or TRBD2 (6 bases each). Trimming removed 8 bases at V and 2 bases at J, with 10 bases between. The CDR3 has 14 amino acids.

Concerning this clonotype itself: A read error may be the cause here, since a much bigger clone is one base away. The V and J genes are TRBV6-6 and TRBJ2-7; 9 positions match TRBD2. Trimming cost V 6 bases and J 0 bases; bases outside gene matches: 6. Per germline, CDR1 MNHNY and CDR2 SVGAGI (reference sequence). This CDR3 is 15 amino acids long. CDR3 sequence: CASRLSGGLSYEQYF. In DNA form, the CDR3 reads TGTGCCAGCAGATTGAGCGGGGGGCTCTCCTACGAGCAGTACTTC.

This clonotype was seen many times. This sequence joins TRBV6-2 or TRBV6-3 and TRBJ2-7; 7 bases match TRBD1. Germline assignment: CDR1 MNHEY and CDR2 SVGEGT. After removal of 2 bases from V and 3 bases from J, the junction contained 10 bases not matched to a gene. The CDR3 spans 16 residues. The DNA of the CDR3 is TGTGCCAGCAGTTACAAGGGGCAGGGGGATTTCTACGAGCAGTACTTC. This encodes CASSYKGQGDFYEQYF.

Points on this clonotype: Possible read error: a much larger clone is one base away. The V gene is TRBV13, the J gene TRBJ2-7; no firm D call. Trimming pared 3 bases from V and 0 bases from J, leaving 12 bases between. Germline CDR1 is PRHDT and CDR2 is FYEKMQ (reference sequence). The CDR3 spans 15 residues. The DNA of the CDR3 is TGTGCCAGCAGCTTCGGACGGGTCAGCTCCTACGAGCAGTACTTC. Residues: CASSFGRVSSYEQYF.

This clonotype has a count of ten or more. The chain couples TRBV6-1 to TRBJ1-2; D remains unclear. CDR3 length: 13 amino acids. The ends were cut back, 0 bases at V and 4 bases at J, with 6 bases in the middle. Germline loops: CDR1 MNHNS, CDR2 SASEGT. CDR3 DNA: TGTGCCAGCAGTGAAGCACGGTTCTATGGCTACACCTTC. Its protein is CASSEARFYGYTF.

The chain employs TRBV7-2 and TRBJ1-4; no reliable D call. The CDR3 is made up of 14 amino acids. V lost 4 bases to trimming and J lost 7 bases, with 13 bases between them. CDR1 and CDR2 from the germline V gene are SGHTA and FQGNSA. CDR3 nucleotides: TGTGCCAGCAGCTCCGTGGGCTCTAGTGAAAAACTGTTTTTT. Amino acid sequence: CASSSVGSSEKLFF.

The sample holds many counts of this clonotype. The chain links TRBV20-1 to TRBJ2-5; D unresolved. The CDR3 is 11 amino acids. Trimming removed 1 base from V and 3 bases from J, with 3 bases in between. Germline assignment: CDR1 DFQATT and CDR2 SNEGSKA (reference sequence). The DNA of the CDR3 is TGCAGTGCTAGAGGAGAAGAGACCCAGTACTTC. This encodes CSARGEETQYF.

This chain connects TRBV6-6 to TRBJ2-7; 9 positions match TRBD1. CDR1 is MNHNY and CDR2 is SVGAGI in the germline V gene (reference sequence). The trim removed 0 bases at V and 3 bases at J, leaving 9 bases unmatched. The CDR3 length is 17 residues. CDR3 sequence reads: CASSYSQNRGRDYEQYF. In DNA, the CDR3 is TGTGCCAGCAGTTACTCGCAAAACAGGGGGCGGGACTACGAGCAGTACTTC.

This clonotype was detected ten times or more. CDR3 bases: TGTGCCAGCTCACCTAGAGAGACCCAGTACTTC. It codes for CASSPRETQYF. The V call is TRBV18, the J call TRBJ2-5, with D uncertain. The CDR3 length is 11 residues. Trimming pared 3 bases from V and 4 bases from J, leaving 3 bases between. The V gene's germline CDR1 is KGHSH and CDR2 LQKENI.

This clonotype appeared many times. This chain connects TRBV6-5 to TRBJ2-7; 8 bases line up with TRBD2. Germline V CDR1 and CDR2: MNHEY, SVGAGI. Losses at the gene ends were 10 bases for V and 0 bases for J; bases not matched to a gene: 5. This CDR3 is 13 amino acids long. The CDR3 DNA is TGTGCCACAAGGCGGGGGGTCTCCTACGAGCAGTACTTC. As protein: CATRRGVSYEQYF.

This clonotype was found many times. This chain links TRBV24-1 with TRBJ2-5; possible D gene TRBD2, 5 bases. Germline V gene data show CDR1 as KGHDR and CDR2 as SFDVKD. V was shortened by 8 bases and J by 4 bases, with 16 bases between the two germline ends. CDR3 length equals 14 residues. The CDR3 nucleotides are TGTGCCACCACGGGATATCCCCCACCAGAGACCCAGTACTTC. Protein sequence: CATTGYPPPETQYF.

This sequence joins TRBV6-1 and TRBJ2-5; perhaps TRBD1 as D (5 bases). Germline-derived CDR1 and CDR2 are MNHNS and SASEGT. The CDR3 spans 17 residues. Trimming left V 5 bases short and J 11 bases short, with 30 bases between. CDR3 sequence: CASSQVAGSPSGNEQYF. In DNA, the CDR3 is TGTGCCAGCAGTCAGGTCGCAGGGTCACCCTCGGGCAATGAGCAGTACTTC.

To note about this clonotype: This may arise from a read error, as a much more abundant clone is one base away. The V call is TRBV12-3 or TRBV12-4, the J call TRBJ1-2; tentative D call: TRBD1 (6 bases). The CDR3 runs 13 residues. CDR3 sequence (DNA): TGTGCCGGCAGTCTACAGGGAAACGGTGGCTACACCTTC. Protein: CAGSLQGNGGYTF.

This clonotype has a single count. The chain has TRBV27 and TRBJ1-2; D gene unclear. The V gene lost 2 bases and the J gene lost 8 bases, with 9 bases spanning the gap. Germline values: CDR1 MNHEY, CDR2 SMNVEV (reference sequence). The CDR3 has 12 residues. The CDR3 region has the DNA TGTGCCAGCAGTTTACCCCCTTCGGGCTACACCTTC. It yields the protein CASSLPPSGYTF.

About this clonotype: A much larger clone sits a single nucleotide away, making a read error possible. The chain uses TRBV6-2 or TRBV6-3 and TRBJ1-2; D remains unclear. The CDR3 covers 12 residues. The germline CDR1 and CDR2 sequences are MNHEY and SVGEGT. The CDR3 loop reads CAGSYEAYGYTF. The CDR3 nucleotides are TGTGCCGGCAGTTATGAGGCGTATGGCTACACCTTC.

This clonotype was detected many times. Written as DNA, the CDR3 is TGTGCCAGCAGTTTAACCCCTAACTATGGCTACACCTTC. This gives the protein CASSLTPNYGYTF. This sequence joins TRBV12-3 or TRBV12-4 and TRBJ1-2; no definite D call. This CDR3 is built from 13 residues. V lost 2 bases and J 0 bases, leaving 4 bases between the germline ends.

This clonotype was counted at least ten times. This rearrangement joins TRBV7-2 to TRBJ2-5; D remains unclear. The CDR3 consists of 15 residues. From germline, CDR1 is SGHTA and CDR2 FQGNSA. The germline V and J ends were trimmed by 4 bases and 2 bases, with 14 bases remaining between them. CDR3: CASSSPRSLQETQYF. The CDR3 DNA reads TGTGCCAGCAGCTCTCCGAGGTCGCTACAAGAGACCCAGTACTTC.

With respect to this clonotype: This may stem from a read error, because a much larger clone lies one nucleotide away. The V call is TRBV20-1, the J call TRBJ2-5, with a tentative D call TRBD2 (7 bases). This CDR3 is built from 13 residues. Germline values: CDR1 DFQATT, CDR2 SNEGSKA (reference sequence). CDR3 protein: CRAPKGGGETQYF. The CDR3 DNA reads as TGCCGTGCCCCAAAGGGGGGAGGGGAGACCCAGTACTTC.

This chain connects TRBV20-1 to TRBJ2-6; 7 bases are shared with TRBD1. The CDR3 length is 17 residues. J was trimmed by 1 base and V by 3 bases; bases with no gene match: 9. Germline CDR1 DFQATT, CDR2 SNEGSKA (reference sequence). Here the CDR3 reads CSASGDRVMSGANVLTF. The CDR3 DNA is TGCAGTGCTAGCGGAGACAGGGTAATGTCTGGGGCCAACGTCCTGACTTTC.

This clonotype was recorded at least ten times. The chain uses TRBV6-1 and TRBJ2-7, with D unclear. Germline V gene sequence: CDR1 MNHNS, CDR2 SASEGT. With 5 bases removed from V and 3 bases from J, the gap between germline ends came to 5 bases. This CDR3 is built from 11 residues. The CDR3 region is CASSIGYEQYF. CDR3 bases: TGTGCCAGCAGTATTGGCTACGAGCAGTACTTC.

V gene TRBV7-2 combines with J gene TRBJ2-3; 8 positions agree with TRBD2. The CDR3 length is 13 residues. Per germline, CDR1 SGHTA and CDR2 FQGNSA. J gave up 13 bases and V 6 bases, and 12 bases lay outside the gene matches. The CDR3 DNA sequence: TGTGCCAGCAGAGATGGACGGGGGGGAAAAGAGTATTTT. Protein sequence: CASRDGRGGKEYF.

This clonotype was counted once. V and J are TRBV2 and TRBJ2-5; 7 nucleotides match TRBD1. The V and J ends lost 8 bases and 4 bases, in that order; junction bases with no gene match: 7. Germline V gene data show CDR1 as SNHLY and CDR2 as FYNNEI. The CDR3 totals 13 residues. CDR3 residues: CASGVDRRETQYF. Written as DNA, the CDR3 is TGTGCCAGCGGCGTGGACAGGCGAGAGACCCAGTACTTC.

This clonotype was detected ten times or more. The chain combines TRBV3-1 with TRBJ2-4; weak D call: TRBD2 (6 bases). Trimming shortened V by 1 base and J by 0 bases, and 13 bases separated the two germline ends. This CDR3 comprises 17 residues. Germline V CDR1 and CDR2: LGHDT, YNNKEL (reference sequence). CDR3 sequence reads: CASSQGDLRLAKNIQYF. Written as DNA, the CDR3 is TGTGCCAGCAGCCAAGGGGACTTGAGATTAGCCAAAAACATTCAGTACTTC.

This clonotype was seen ten or more times. The chain couples TRBV4-1 to TRBJ1-2; a weak D match, TRBD1 (5 bases). The CDR3 has 15 residues. V was clipped by 4 bases and J by 2 bases, with 14 bases between them. The germline V gene encodes CDR1 MGHRA and CDR2 YSYEKL. Here the CDR3 reads CASSPYEAGNYGYTF. In nucleotides, the CDR3 is TGCGCCAGCAGCCCCTATGAGGCAGGGAACTATGGCTACACCTTC.

This clonotype turned up a few times. This sequence joins TRBV6-2 or TRBV6-3 and TRBJ1-5; no clear D gene. The CDR3 runs 15 residues. V lost 2 bases and J lost 0, with 8 bases in between. Germline lookup yields CDR1 MNHEY and CDR2 SVGEGT. CDR3 loop: CASSYEPDSNQPQHF. The CDR3 DNA sequence: TGTGCCAGCAGTTACGAACCAGATAGCAATCAGCCCCAGCATTTT.

The gene calls are TRBV5-1 and TRBJ1-1; D call uncertain. Germline CDR1 is SGHRS and CDR2 is YFSETQ. The CDR3 has 15 amino acids. V lost 2 bases and J lost 0, with 11 bases in between. The CDR3 DNA follows: TGCGCCAGCAGCTTATCGACCCCCATGAACACTGAAGCTTTCTTT. Residues: CASSLSTPMNTEAFF.

This clonotype has a count of ten or more. The CDR3, as DNA: TGTGCCAGCTCACCACCGGTAGGAGCATACGAGCAGTACTTC. Protein product: CASSPPVGAYEQYF. The V and J genes are TRBV18 and TRBJ2-7; D not resolved. Trimming removed 0 bases at V and 4 bases at J, with 10 bases between. CDR1 is KGHSH, CDR2 LQKENI, per germline. The CDR3 length is 14 residues.

This sequence joins TRBV7-2 and TRBJ1-5; D remains ambiguous. Germline CDR1 SGHTA, CDR2 FQGNSA. This CDR3 spans 16 amino acids. Trimming removed 1 base from V and 2 bases from J, with 12 bases in between. As DNA, the CDR3 is TGTGCCAGCAGCTTAGATTCTACGGGCCGCAATCAGCCCCAGCATTTT. Its protein product is CASSLDSTGRNQPQHF.

In its sample, this clonotype was seen a few times. A much larger clone lies one base from this, so it may be a read error. V and J are TRBV20-1 and TRBJ2-3, with unresolved D. Per the germline V gene, CDR1 is DFQATT and CDR2 is SNEGSKA (reference sequence). CDR3 length equals 13 residues. The CDR3 loop is CSARGSRTDAQYF. CDR3 DNA: TGCAGTGCTAGAGGGTCTCGCACAGATGCGCAGTATTTT.

Notes on this clonotype: Since a much larger clone is just one base distant, this may be a read error. The chain joins TRBV7-2 to TRBJ2-1; D possibly uses TRBD1 or TRBD2 (6 bases each). CDR1 and CDR2 from the germline V gene are SGHTA and FQGNSA. The ends were cut back, 8 bases at V and 10 bases at J, with 24 bases in the middle. This CDR3 is built from 15 residues. CDR3 coding DNA: TGTGCCAGCGGCTCCCAGGGGCGGGGCGTCGGGGAGCAGTTCTTC. Protein sequence: CASGSQGRGVGEQFF. The whole variable domain, remainder taken from reference TRBV7-2 and TRBJ2-1, is GAGVSQSPSNKVTEKGKDVELRCDPISGHTALYWYRQSLGQGLEFLIYFQGNSAPDKSGLPSDRFSAERTGGSVSTLTIQRTQQEDSAVYLCASGSQGRGVGEQFFGPGTRLTVL.

This clonotype was recorded once. Just one base apart from a much larger clone, this may be a read error. The rearrangement joins TRBV10-3 to TRBJ2-1; no firm D call. Trimming pared 0 bases from V and 13 bases from J, leaving 13 bases between. This CDR3 has 13 amino acids. Germline CDR1 reads ENHRY; CDR2 reads SYGVKD. CDR3 protein: CAISESKEETQFF. CDR3 in DNA: TGTGCCATCAGTGAGTCGAAAGAAGAGACCCAGTTCTTC.